The rows below give T cell receptor beta chains drawn from one sample of a study of early T cells in non-severe SARS-CoV-2 infection. Each CDR3 protein gets one entry after TCRdb re-called the 5' RACE reads with MiXCR. The sample has more than 65,000 distinct CDR3 sequences; over 3.5% are singletons. This specimen was whole blood, taken at baseline. These receptors came from an adult who was a healthcare worker with PCR-confirmed SARS-CoV-2 infection or an uninfected control (not recorded which). The donor label of this sample is uncertain. Each CDR3 is given with its conserved first and last residue. Fields, in order: J gene, clone size, D gene, V gene, CDR3 DNA, CDR3 protein. A D gene is named only where the DNA matches it firmly. The listing skips clone size in some rows; elsewhere it reads once, few, many or a size class.

TRBJ1-3 many . TRBV7-2 TGTGCCAGCAGTCAAAAGGGAAACACCATATATTTT CASSQKGNTIYF
TRBJ2-7 few TRBD1 TRBV10-3 TGTGCCACGGACAGGGGTAACGAGCAGTACTTC CATDRGNEQYF
TRBJ2-5 many . TRBV10-2 TGCGCCAGCCGGTATGAACAAGAGACCCAGTACTTC CASRYEQETQYF
TRBJ1-5 many . TRBV7-2 TGTGCCAGCAGCTTAGGAGGGTTGAACAATCAGCCCCAGCATTTT CASSLGGLNNQPQHF
TRBJ2-1 many TRBD2 TRBV27 TGTGCCAGCAGCGGGAGGGGTTCCTACAATGAGCAGTTCTTC CASSGRGSYNEQFF
TRBJ1-1 few . TRBV28 TGTGCCAGCAGTGAGTCCCCAGGCTCGAACACTGAAGCTTTCTTT CASSESPGSNTEAFF
TRBJ2-2 . . TRBV14 TGTGCCAGCAGCCTGAGGACTTCCCCGAACACCGGGGAGCTGTTTTTT CASSLRTSPNTGELFF
TRBJ2-7 many . TRBV6-1 TGTGCCAGCTCCTGGGAATACTATTACGAGCAGTACTTC CASSWEYYYEQYF
TRBJ2-7 . . TRBV11-2 TGTGCCAGCAGCTTAGAGGGTAGGGGCGAGCAGTACTTC CASSLEGRGEQYF
TRBJ2-1 many . TRBV27 TGTGCCAGCAGTTTACATCGCGACGGTAACAATGAGCAGTTCTTC CASSLHRDGNNEQFF
TRBJ1-1 many . TRBV6-6 TGTGCCAGCAGTTTTCGACAGAGGGGAACAAAGAACACTGAAGCTTTCTTT CASSFRQRGTKNTEAFF
TRBJ1-3 . . TRBV5-4 TGTGCCAGCAGCTCGCCGCCCTCCTCTGGAAACACCATATATTTT CASSSPPSSGNTIYF
TRBJ2-2 many . TRBV4-1 TGCGCCAGCAGCCAAGAACGCTATCGGACCGGGGAGCTGTTTTTT CASSQERYRTGELFF
TRBJ2-3 few . TRBV27 TGTGCCAGCAGTTTGGGACAATCAGCAGATACGCAGTATTTT CASSLGQSADTQYF
TRBJ2-7 many TRBD2 TRBV29-1 TGCAGCGTTGAACTAGCGGATTACGAGCAGTACTTC CSVELADYEQYF
TRBJ2-7 . . TRBV19 TGTGCCAGTAGAGAGACACTCTCGAGCTCCTACGAGCAGTACTTC CASRETLSSSYEQYF
TRBJ2-5 many . TRBV7-6 TGTGCCAGCAGTTGGACACTTCAAGAGACCCAGTACTTC CASSWTLQETQYF
TRBJ1-1 few TRBD1 TRBV29-1 TGCAGCGTCATTCCCACAGACAGGGGATCCACTGAAGCTTTCTTT CSVIPTDRGSTEAFF
TRBJ2-7 many . TRBV19 TGTGCCAGCTCACAGTCAGGGATAGCTCACTCCTACGAGCAGTACTTC CASSQSGIAHSYEQYF
TRBJ1-5 many . TRBV10-3 TGTGCCATCAGTGAGTCTGGGGGTAACAATCAGCCCCAGCATTTT CAISESGGNNQPQHF
TRBJ1-5 many TRBD1 TRBV7-9 TGTGCCAGCAGCTCGGGACAGCCGAATCAGCCCCAGCATTTT CASSSGQPNQPQHF
TRBJ2-5 many TRBD1 TRBV7-2 TGTGCCAGCAGTTACGGACAGGAAGAGACCCAGTACTTC CASSYGQEETQYF
TRBJ1-6 many . TRBV20-1 TGCAGTGCTGGAGGTTCAACCCTCCACTTT CSAGGSTLHF
TRBJ1-1 . TRBD1 TRBV5-1 TGCGCCAGCAGAGCCGTCCGAGGCCCCACAGGGGGCATTGAAGCTTTCTTT CASRAVRGPTGGIEAFF
TRBJ1-6 . TRBD1 TRBV27 TGTGCCAGCTCCGAGACAGGGTTTTATAATTCACCCCTCCACTTT CASSETGFYNSPLHF
TRBJ1-2 few . TRBV12-3/TRBV12-4 TGTGCCAGCAGCCGACTACAGGTGAATGATGGCTACACCTTC CASSRLQVNDGYTF
TRBJ1-1 few . TRBV10-3 TGTGCCATCAGATACACCGACAGCTCGAACACTGAAGCTTTCTTT CAIRYTDSSNTEAFF
TRBJ1-6 . TRBD1 TRBV12-3/TRBV12-4 TGTGCCAGCAGTTATTACAGGGGTGCAGATTCACCCCTCCACTTT CASSYYRGADSPLHF
TRBJ2-7 . TRBD2 TRBV10-3 TGTGCCATCAGTGTTGCAGCGGGGGGCGAGCAGTACTTC CAISVAAGGEQYF
TRBJ2-5 few . TRBV19 TGTGCCAGTACCCCGGACAGCGGAGAGACCCAGTACTTC CASTPDSGETQYF
TRBJ1-4 . TRBD1 TRBV7-9 TGTGCCAGCAGCTTGGCAGCGGGGACAGGGAATGAAAAACTGTTTTTT CASSLAAGTGNEKLFF
TRBJ1-2 . . TRBV7-2 TGTGCCAGCAGCTTAGTAACAGGGATCCCCTATGGCTACACCTTC CASSLVTGIPYGYTF
TRBJ1-5 . . TRBV20-1 TGCAGTGTTACATCCGGGACGCTAAACAATCAGCCCCAGCATTTT CSVTSGTLNNQPQHF
TRBJ2-7 few . TRBV3-1 TGTGCCAGCACCCCGGGACCCCCCTACGAGCAGTACTTC CASTPGPPYEQYF
TRBJ2-3 few TRBD2 TRBV5-1 TGCGCCAGCAGCTCAGGGACTACCACAGATACGCAGTATTTT CASSSGTTTDTQYF
TRBJ2-3 many TRBD2 TRBV28 TGTGCCAGCAGTTTATGGACTAGCGGGGGGGACACAGATACGCAGTATTTT CASSLWTSGGDTDTQYF
TRBJ2-4 few . TRBV28 TGTGCCAGCAGTCTGACTGAACGGGCCAAAAACATTCAGTACTTC CASSLTERAKNIQYF
TRBJ2-3 many TRBD2 TRBV20-1 TGCAGTGCTAGCCCGGGACTAGCGGGCACAGATACGCAGTATTTT CSASPGLAGTDTQYF
TRBJ2-6 few . TRBV7-2 TGTGCCAGCTTAAGGACAGCCGTCTACTCTGGGGCCAACGTCCTGACTTTC CASLRTAVYSGANVLTF
TRBJ2-1 few . TRBV6-2/TRBV6-3 TGTGCCACCAACAGCAACAATGAGCAGTTCTTC CATNSNNEQFF
TRBJ1-5 many . TRBV20-1 TGCAGTGCCCCGTCCTTACTGGGGAGCAATCAGCCCCAGCATTTT CSAPSLLGSNQPQHF